What follows are 27 T cell receptor beta chains derived from one specimen sequenced in a study of breast tumors, draining lymph nodes, adjacent tissues. MiXCR, run by TCRdb on the multiplex PCR reads, gives a single entry per CDR3 protein. Among 270,000 or so distinct CDR3 sequences listed, roughly 30% were seen once. Axillary draining lymph nodes of breast cancer patients supplied the node samples. The source material was axillary lymph node tissue. The receptors come from a female donor with breast cancer. Some clones in this sample may be carry-over from other donors' samples.

The sample holds many counts of this clonotype. The chain carries TRBV19 and TRBJ1-2; D not resolved. The CDR3 is made up of 10 amino acids. Germline assignment: CDR1 LNHDA and CDR2 SQIVND (reference sequence). Trimming removed 10 bases at V and 3 bases at J, with 6 bases between. The CDR3 region has the DNA TGTGCCACCCATGACTATGGCTACACCTTC. Amino acid sequence: CATHDYGYTF.

Notes on this clonotype: A much larger clone sits a single nucleotide away, making a read error possible. The DNA of the CDR3 is TGTGCCAGCAATCACTCCTTATCGGGGGTCTCACCCCTCCACTTT. It is translated as CASNHSLSGVSPLHF. The rearrangement joins TRBV6-7 to TRBJ1-6, with TRBD1 as a possible D gene (5 bases). TRBV6-7 is an ORF for which the function is uncertain. This CDR3 is built from 15 residues. V was shortened by 7 bases and J by 10 bases, with 20 bases between the two germline ends.

With respect to this clonotype: In this CDR3 the conserved last residue, phenylalanine or tryptophan, is missing, so a read error is likely. The chain uses TRBV7-2 and TRBJ2-2, with 7 bases matching TRBD2. The CDR3 is 17 residues long. Germline V CDR1 and CDR2: SGHTA, FQGNSA. The CDR3: CASSLYGRTTNAGELFS. The CDR3, as DNA: TGTGCCAGCAGCTTGTACGGGAGGACGACGAACGCCGGGGAGCTGTTTTCT.

About this clonotype itself: A single base separates this from a much larger clone, so it may be a read error. The J gene is TRBJ1-2, the V gene TRBV6-5, with D possibly being TRBD1 (6 bases). Trimming shortened V by 2 bases and J by 4 bases, and 14 bases separated the two germline ends. Germline CDR1 reads MNHEY; CDR2 reads SVGAGI. The CDR3 sequence is 15 residues long. The CDR3 DNA is TGTGCCAGCAGTTACCGGACAGACCTAACCTATGGCTACACCTTC. Translating it yields CASSYRTDLTYGYTF.

This clonotype has at least ten counts. The chain uses TRBV6-1 and TRBJ2-5, with D maybe TRBD1 (6 bases). Germline V gives CDR1 MNHNS, CDR2 SASEGT. V was clipped by 6 bases and J by 2 bases, with 13 bases between them. The CDR3 covers 14 residues. The CDR3 region has the DNA TGTGCCAGCAGAACCGGGACAAATCAAGAGACCCAGTACTTC. Translating it yields CASRTGTNQETQYF.

Details on this clonotype: The junction departs from the called germline gene at one end, perhaps through a read error. The rearrangement links TRBV7-2 to TRBJ2-1, with no clear D. The CDR3 is 15 residues long. Looked up from germline, CDR1 is SGHTA and CDR2 is FQGNSA. The CDR3: CASSLAVGLYNEQLF. CDR3 nucleotide sequence: TGTGCCAGCAGCTTAGCGGTCGGGTTGTACAATGAGCAGCTCTTC.

Many counts were recorded for this clonotype. This chain uses TRBV18 with TRBJ2-5, with TRBD1 as a possible D gene (6 bases). The CDR3 has 13 residues. CDR1 and CDR2 (germline): KGHSH, LQKENI. The V and J ends lost 3 bases and 5 bases respectively, with 10 bases between them. CDR3 protein: CASSPNRAETQYF. In DNA, the CDR3 is TGTGCCAGCTCACCCAACAGGGCGGAGACCCAGTACTTC.

The chain uses TRBV12-3 or TRBV12-4 and TRBJ1-6; D not resolved. Deletions cut 4 bases from V and 0 bases from J, with 10 bases between. This CDR3 region has 16 residues. The CDR3 region is CASSSTQSSYNSPLHF. The CDR3 DNA sequence: TGTGCCAGCAGTTCGACACAGAGCTCCTATAATTCACCCCTCCACTTT.

In this sample, this clonotype turned up many times. The chain combines TRBV7-3 with TRBJ2-1; D call uncertain. CDR1 is SGHTA, CDR2 FQGTGA, per germline. V lost 3 bases to trimming and J lost 10 bases, with 13 bases between them. The CDR3 covers 13 residues. This chain's CDR3 is CASSFNQVGEQFF. DNA for the CDR3: TGTGCCAGCAGCTTTAATCAGGTTGGAGAGCAGTTCTTC.

Worth noting for this clonotype: As the CDR3 is not closed by the conserved phenylalanine or tryptophan, this likely results from a read error. The V gene is TRBV7-9, the J gene TRBJ2-3; 8 nucleotides line up with TRBD1. Germline-derived CDR1 and CDR2 are SEHNR and FQNEAQ (reference sequence). This CDR3 contains 16 residues. J was trimmed by 4 bases and V by 5 bases; bases with no gene match: 11. The CDR3: CASSPQRLTGADTQYY. Written as DNA, the CDR3 is TGTGCCAGCAGCCCACAGCGATTGACAGGGGCAGATACGCAGTATTAT.

As regards this clonotype: Given a much more abundant clone one base away, this may be a read error. The genes are TRBV5-5 and TRBJ2-1; maybe TRBD2 (6 bases). This CDR3 is 16 amino acids long. With 4 bases removed from V and 9 bases from J, the gap between germline ends came to 23 bases. Germline lookup yields CDR1 SGHKS and CDR2 YYEKEE (reference sequence). The CDR3 protein is CASSPSSARAGSEQFF. The CDR3 DNA sequence: TGTGCCAGCAGCCCAAGTAGCGCGAGGGCCGGGAGTGAGCAGTTCTTC. Full variable domain (missing parts from reference TRBV5-5 and TRBJ2-1): DAGVTQSPTHLIKTRGQQVTLRCSPISGHKSVSWYQQVLGQGPQFIFQYYEKEERGRGNFPDRFSARQFPNYSSELNVNALLLGDSALYLCASSPSSARAGSEQFFGPGTRLTVL.

Of note for this clonotype: With a much larger clone just one base away, this may be a read error. The chain links TRBV11-3 to TRBJ2-5, with D perhaps TRBD1 (5 bases). Germline CDR1 SGHNT, CDR2 YENEEA. Trimming took off 3 bases at V and 0 bases at J, with 17 bases between the two ends. CDR3 length: 17 amino acids. Here the CDR3 DNA reads TGTGCCAGCAGCTTCCGGAAGCCAGGGCCGTACCAAGAGACCCAGTACTTC. This codes for CASSFRKPGPYQETQYF.

The CDR3 nucleotides are TGTGCCAGCAGTCCCAGAGGAGCGGGAGACACCGGGGAGCTGTTTTTT. This encodes CASSPRGAGDTGELFF. This chain connects TRBV27 to TRBJ2-2; TRBD2 matches 8 bases. Germline lookup yields CDR1 MNHEY and CDR2 SMNVEV (reference sequence). The CDR3 is 16 residues long. The V segment lost 5 bases and the J segment 3 bases; nucleotides outside the gene matches: 8.

The rearrangement links TRBV20-1 to TRBJ2-7; D gene uncertain. CDR1 and CDR2 (germline): DFQATT, SNEGSKA (reference sequence). The V and J ends lost 3 bases and 2 bases respectively, with 14 bases between them. This CDR3 is 14 amino acids long. The CDR3 region has the DNA TGCAGTGCTAGGGGCCTGACTGTTACCTACGAGCAGTACTTC. Translated, it gives CSARGLTVTYEQYF.

This clonotype showed up many times. The chain employs TRBV11-2 and TRBJ2-1; TRBD2 might be the D (6 bases). Germline values: CDR1 SGHAT, CDR2 FQNNGV. V was pared by 0 bases and J by 6 bases, with 15 bases between. CDR3 length equals 16 residues. CDR3 in DNA: TGTGCCAGCAGCTTAGATCGCGAGACTAGGGCCAATGAGCAGTTCTTC. It is translated as CASSLDRETRANEQFF.

In this sample, this clonotype turned up many times. V usage is TRBV2 and J usage is TRBJ2-3, with 8 bases matching TRBD2. Trimming at V came to 7 bases and at J to 4 bases, leaving 10 bases not matched to a gene. Germline-derived CDR1 and CDR2 are SNHLY and FYNNEI. This CDR3 is built from 15 residues. The CDR3 spells CASTDLKRESDTQYF. The CDR3 bases are TGTGCCAGCACCGACCTGAAGCGGGAGTCAGATACGCAGTATTTT.

This clonotype has at least ten counts. The chain recombines TRBV20-1 with TRBJ1-5; TRBD1 agrees at 11 bases. In germline, CDR1 is DFQATT, CDR2 SNEGSKA (reference sequence). The CDR3 has 15 residues. The trim removed 6 bases at V and 7 bases at J, leaving 11 bases unmatched. CDR3: CSARTGTGGWQPQHF. DNA for the CDR3: TGCAGTGCGCGAACCGGGACAGGGGGATGGCAGCCCCAGCATTTT.

This clonotype was counted a few times. This is likely a read error, given that the CDR3 carries no conserved phenylalanine or tryptophan at its end. The limits of the CDR3 on the DNA are not certain, so only TCRdb's listed CDR3 is given. The CDR3 spells CAISESVREDPLFY. V and J are TRBV10-3 and TRBJ1-4. Termini included, the CDR3 measures 14 amino acids. In germline, CDR1 is ENHRY, CDR2 SYGVKD.

Remarks on this clonotype: Given a much more abundant clone one base away, this may be a read error. The chain joins TRBV11-3 to TRBJ2-1; 15 nucleotides agree with TRBD2. The CDR3 consists of 15 residues. Germline V CDR1 and CDR2: SGHNT, YENEEA. CDR3 sequence: CTSSPVGLAGGEQFF. CDR3 nucleotide sequence: TGTACCAGCAGCCCCGTGGGACTAGCGGGAGGTGAGCAGTTCTTC.

This clonotype was counted ten times or more. V and J are TRBV7-6 and TRBJ2-3, with D perhaps given as TRBD1 or TRBD2 (5 bases each). Germline V lookup: CDR1 SGHVS, CDR2 FNYEAQ. V dropped 5 bases and J dropped 2 bases, with 20 bases sitting between them. CDR3 length equals 17 residues. The CDR3 protein is CASSPGTPAGPTDTQYF. The CDR3 nucleotides read TGTGCCAGCAGCCCAGGGACGCCCGCAGGTCCCACAGATACGCAGTATTTT.

This chain joins TRBV28 and TRBJ1-2; 9 nucleotides match TRBD1. Germline V gene sequence: CDR1 MDHEN, CDR2 SYDVKM. J was trimmed by 8 bases and V by 6 bases; bases with no gene match: 16. CDR3 size: 16 residues. For the CDR3, the DNA is TGTGCCAGCAGCCTTCTTCCGGGACAGGGCGGGTACGGCTACACCTTC. Encoded protein: CASSLLPGQGGYGYTF.

This clonotype has at least ten counts. The chain links TRBV20-1 to TRBJ2-3; D might be TRBD2 (5 bases). Trimming took 1 base from V and 2 from J, leaving 7 bases between them. CDR1 DFQATT and CDR2 SNEGSKA come from the germline V gene (reference sequence). There are 13 residues in the CDR3. CDR3 coding DNA: TGCAGTGCTAGAGCGGGGAACACAGATACGCAGTATTTT. Its protein product is CSARAGNTDTQYF.

The table lists this clonotype with many counts. V usage is TRBV5-1 and J usage is TRBJ2-7, with a tentative D call TRBD2 (5 bases). Per germline, CDR1 SGHRS and CDR2 YFSETQ. Trimming left V 3 bases short and J 0 bases short, with 16 bases between. The CDR3 length is 16 residues. In DNA, the CDR3 is TGCGCCAGCAGCTACCAAGAGACTACCTACTCCTACGAGCAGTACTTC. It is translated as CASSYQETTYSYEQYF.

In the case of this clonotype: The junction and the germline gene differ at one end; a read error may be behind it. This chain links TRBV11-2 with TRBJ2-1; 7 nucleotides match TRBD2. CDR3 size: 16 residues. Germline V lookup: CDR1 SGHAT, CDR2 FQNNGV. The CDR3 DNA reads as TGTGCCAGCAGCTCGACTAGCAGGCGTTCCTCCAATGAGCAGTTCTTC. It translates to CASSSTSRRSSNEQFF.

The J gene is TRBJ1-4, the V gene TRBV28; tentatively, D is TRBD1 (6 bases). Germline V gene data show CDR1 as MDHEN and CDR2 as SYDVKM. Trimming shortened V by 2 bases and J by 4 bases, and 11 bases separated the two germline ends. The CDR3 sequence is 15 residues long. CDR3 protein: CASSLGQGYNEKLFF. DNA for the CDR3: TGTGCCAGCAGTTTAGGGCAGGGGTATAATGAAAAACTGTTTTTT.

This clonotype has at least ten counts. The chain combines TRBV7-9 with TRBJ2-7; 7 bases are a match to TRBD2. The CDR3 totals 15 residues. V was clipped by 5 bases and J by 3 bases; unmatched bases: 10. Germline V gives CDR1 SEHNR, CDR2 FQNEAQ (reference sequence). DNA for the CDR3: TGTGCCAGCAGCCCCTTAGGCGGGAGTGGCTACGAGCAGTACTTC. It is translated as CASSPLGGSGYEQYF.

Notes on this clonotype: This could be a read error, since a much larger clone is one nucleotide away. The rearrangement joins TRBV12-3 or TRBV12-4 to TRBJ2-1, with D unclear. V lost 3 bases and J 10 bases, leaving 7 bases between the germline ends. The CDR3 is 11 residues long. The DNA for the CDR3 is TGTGCCAGCAGTTTCTTCGGCGAGCAGTTCTTC. This encodes CASSFFGEQFF.